This T cell receptor (beta chain) appears in the sequencing data of a study of blood T cell repertoires in COVID-19. A single count supports this clone. The CDR3 has 14 residues. With 5 bases removed from V and 4 bases from J, the gap between germline ends came to 11 bases. Germline CDR1 and CDR2: LNHNV and YYDKDF (reference sequence). TCRdb keeps only in-frame clones here, not all; method: immunoSEQ multiplex PCR. The sample lists 300,000 to 400,000 clones; 88% were seen once. This clonotype was obtained from a young woman who had recovered from COVID-19. This chain joins TRBV15 and TRBJ1-4; weak D call: TRBD1 (6 bases). Sequencing was carried out using PBMCs or T cells enriched from blood (not recorded which). The CDR3 coding sequence is TGTGCCACCAGCGAAACAGGGTTTAATGAAAAACTGTTTTTT. This translates into CATSETGFNEKLFF.